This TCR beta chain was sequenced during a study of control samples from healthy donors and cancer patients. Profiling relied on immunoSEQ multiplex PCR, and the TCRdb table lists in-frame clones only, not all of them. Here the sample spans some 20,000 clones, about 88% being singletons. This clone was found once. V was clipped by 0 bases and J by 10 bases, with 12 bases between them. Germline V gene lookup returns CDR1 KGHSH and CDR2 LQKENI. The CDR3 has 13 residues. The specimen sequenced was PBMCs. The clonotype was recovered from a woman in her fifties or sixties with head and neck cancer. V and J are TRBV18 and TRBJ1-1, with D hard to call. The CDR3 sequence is CASSPPPNSRAFF. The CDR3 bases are TGTGCCAGCTCACCACCTCCCAACAGCCGAGCTTTCTTT.